Listed below are T cell receptor beta chains from one sample, sequenced in a study of blood T cell repertoires in COVID-19. TCRdb's copy holds only in-frame clones and misses some; the assay was immunoSEQ multiplex PCR. The sample contains fewer than 250,000 clones, about nine tenths of which appear only once. Sequenced sample: peripheral blood. These receptors were obtained from a man aged 60 to 75 who had recovered from COVID-19. Both conserved end residues are part of each CDR3. Fields, in order: J gene, V gene, D gene, clone size, CDR3 protein, CDR3 DNA. A D gene is named only where the DNA matches it firmly. Rows may omit the clone size; those that give it use once, few, many or a size class.

TRBJ1-2	TRBV7-2	.	.	CASSLIGAYGYTF	TGTGCCAGCAGCTTAATAGGGGCGTATGGCTACACCTTC
TRBJ2-1	TRBV7-3	.	.	CASSSHRENEQFF	TGTGCCAGCAGCTCACACAGGGAGAATGAGCAGTTCTTC
TRBJ1-1	TRBV19	.	.	CASSMVANTEAFF	TGTGCCAGTAGTATGGTAGCGAACACTGAAGCTTTCTTT
TRBJ2-7	TRBV5-8	TRBD1	once	CASRDRGTYEQYF	TGTGCCAGCCGGGACAGGGGGACCTACGAGCAGTACTTC
TRBJ1-5	TRBV6-2/TRBV6-3	.	.	CACSKDSFPPQHF	TGTGCCTGCAGTAAGGACAGTTTCCCGCCCCAGCATTTT
TRBJ2-7	TRBV28	.	.	CASSSGSSYEQYF	TGTGCCAGCAGTTCAGGGTCCTCCTACGAGCAGTACTTC
TRBJ2-7	TRBV3-1/TRBV3-2	TRBD1	.	CASSQPGQGAWTSSCYEQYF	TGTGCCAGCAGCCAACCGGGACAGGGGGCCTGGACTAGCAGTTGCTACGAGCAGTACTTC
TRBJ2-3	TRBV7-3	TRBD1	.	CASSSGQTSTDTQYF	TGTGCCAGCAGTTCGGGACAGACCAGCACAGATACGCAGTATTTT
TRBJ1-5	TRBV2	.	.	CASNLDSGSSNQPQHF	TGTGCCAGCAACTTAGATTCAGGGTCAAGCAATCAGCCCCAGCATTTT
TRBJ1-5	TRBV7-8	.	.	CASSPRKAGGNQPQHF	TGTGCCAGCAGCCCGCGTAAAGCGGGGGGCAATCAGCCCCAGCATTTT
TRBJ1-6	TRBV9	TRBD1	few	CASSTEPGQGWNSPLHF	TGTGCCAGCAGTACTGAGCCGGGACAGGGATGGAATTCACCCCTCCACTTT
TRBJ2-7	TRBV7-6	TRBD2	.	CASSLGTSGGNEQYF	TGTGCCAGCAGCCTCGGGACTAGCGGGGGCAACGAGCAGTACTTC
TRBJ1-4	TRBV25-1	.	.	CASSATNEKLFF	TGTGCCAGTTCTGCAACTAATGAAAAACTGTTTTTT
TRBJ1-1	TRBV2	TRBD1	many	CASRSTGGRGTEAFF	TGTGCCAGCAGATCAACAGGGGGCAGGGGCACTGAAGCTTTCTTT
TRBJ1-5	TRBV7-9	.	.	CASSDRTPDSNQPQHF	TGTGCCAGCAGTGACAGAACCCCCGATAGCAATCAGCCCCAGCATTTT
TRBJ2-3	TRBV5-6	.	.	CASAARDSGSDTQYF	TGTGCCAGCGCGGCCCGGGACTCCGGATCGGATACGCAGTATTTT
TRBJ2-7	TRBV5-1	.	.	CASSLVPSADEQYF	TGCGCCAGCAGCTTGGTTCCTAGTGCCGACGAGCAGTACTTC
TRBJ1-1	TRBV6-5	TRBD1	.	CASSNRGPRAFF	TGTGCCAGCAGCAACAGGGGACCAAGAGCTTTCTTT
TRBJ2-4	TRBV25-1	.	.	CASSESGEAKNIQYF	TGTGCCAGCAGTGAGTCAGGGGAGGCCAAAAACATTCAGTACTTC
TRBJ2-7	TRBV30	TRBD1	.	CACLRDRANEQYF	TGTGCCTGCCTCCGGGACAGGGCAAACGAGCAGTACTTC
TRBJ2-1	TRBV4-3	.	.	CASSPRTSYNEQFF	TGCGCCAGCAGCCCGCGGACATCCTACAATGAGCAGTTCTTC
TRBJ2-5	TRBV10-1	TRBD1	.	CASGRDRGPIIETQYF	TGCGCCAGCGGACGAGACAGGGGGCCGATCATAGAGACCCAGTACTTC
TRBJ2-5	TRBV5-1	.	.	CASSLGSSGGGETQYF	TGCGCCAGCAGCTTGGGATCTAGCGGAGGGGGAGAGACCCAGTACTTC
TRBJ2-6	TRBV2	.	.	CASSELRGTGANVLTF	TGTGCCAGCAGTGAATTACGGGGGACTGGGGCCAACGTCCTGACTTTC
TRBJ2-5	TRBV2	.	.	CASSEARGSQETQYF	TGTGCCAGCAGTGAAGCGCGTGGTAGCCAAGAGACCCAGTACTTC
TRBJ2-5	TRBV11-1	TRBD1	.	CASSLRDRDETQYF	TGTGCCAGCAGCTTACGGGACAGGGACGAGACCCAGTACTTC
TRBJ2-3	TRBV14	.	.	CASSSGLGGTDTQYF	TGTGCCAGCAGCTCCGGACTAGGGGGAACAGATACGCAGTATTTT
TRBJ1-1	TRBV6-5	.	.	CASSYGGDTEAFF	TGTGCCAGCAGTTATGGGGGGGACACTGAAGCTTTCTTT
TRBJ2-7	TRBV19	TRBD1	.	CASSLRAGTGFSYEQYF	TGTGCCAGTAGTCTTCGCGCCGGGACAGGGTTCTCCTACGAGCAGTACTTC
TRBJ2-3	TRBV30	TRBD2	.	CAWRLAGSYTQYF	TGTGCCTGGAGGTTAGCGGGGTCCTATACGCAGTATTTT
TRBJ1-3	TRBV6-1	.	.	CASSEVSYTIYF	TGTGCCAGCAGTGAAGTCAGTTACACCATATATTTT
TRBJ2-5	TRBV29-1	TRBD1	.	CSGMGQGAQTQYF	TGCAGCGGAATGGGACAGGGGGCGCAGACCCAGTACTTC
TRBJ2-5	TRBV27	.	.	CASSGNRQQETQYF	TGTGCCAGCAGCGGGAATCGTCAACAAGAGACCCAGTACTTC
TRBJ2-1	TRBV5-1	TRBD2	.	CASSFLAGAPNEQFF	TGCGCCAGCAGCTTCCTAGCGGGAGCCCCCAATGAGCAGTTCTTC
TRBJ1-3	TRBV19	.	.	CASSVARQISGNTIYF	TGTGCCAGTAGTGTAGCTCGACAGATCTCTGGAAACACCATATATTTT
TRBJ2-5	TRBV1	.	.	CTSNQRSAEDETQYF	TGCACCAGCAATCAAAGGTCAGCCGAGGATGAGACCCAGTACTTC
TRBJ1-2	TRBV5-4	.	.	CASSPREEGYGYTF	TGTGCCAGCAGCCCGAGAGAGGAAGGCTATGGCTACACCTTC
TRBJ2-1	TRBV28	TRBD2	.	CAHGGSAYNEQFF	TGTGCCCATGGCGGGAGTGCCTACAATGAGCAGTTCTTC
TRBJ2-7	TRBV9	.	once	CASSPSQAKTYEQYF	TGTGCCAGCAGCCCAAGCCAGGCTAAGACCTACGAGCAGTACTTC
TRBJ1-1	TRBV6-5	.	.	CASSYRRAGNTEAFF	TGTGCCAGCAGTTATAGGAGGGCTGGAAACACTGAAGCTTTCTTT